This TCR beta chain was identified during a study of graft-versus-host responses after intestinal transplantation. For the study at large: Recipients had multivisceral, liver-intestinal, or isolated intestinal transplants. Recipients across the board were started on anti-thymocyte globulin induction, then kept on tacrolimus and steroids for roughly 3 years.

This clone showed up just once. The authors plated roughly 200,000 CFSE-labeled responder cells with roughly 200,000 irradiated, violet-dye-labeled stimulator cells. Method: immunoSEQ multiplex PCR; TCRdb's copy keeps in-frame clones and lacks some. The sample holds approximately 19,000 clones, around 38% seen once. This CDR3 region has 18 residues. V lost 0 bases and J 0 bases, leaving 12 bases between the germline ends. Germline CDR1 reads MNHEY; CDR2 reads SMNVEV (reference sequence). The sample in question was alloreactive CD4+ T cells from a mixed lymphocyte reaction culture, obtained before intestinal transplant. The subset denotes: CFSE-low proliferating T cells sorted from roughly 6-day pre-transplant mixed lymphocyte reaction (GvH or HvG direction). This chain connects TRBV27 to TRBJ1-6, with unresolved D. The sequence derives from a human patient who received an intestinal transplant. The CDR3 DNA reads as TGTGCCAGCAGTTTATCGCGGGTACAGCGCTCCTATAATTCACCCCTCCACTTT. It is translated as CASSLSRVQRSYNSPLHF.